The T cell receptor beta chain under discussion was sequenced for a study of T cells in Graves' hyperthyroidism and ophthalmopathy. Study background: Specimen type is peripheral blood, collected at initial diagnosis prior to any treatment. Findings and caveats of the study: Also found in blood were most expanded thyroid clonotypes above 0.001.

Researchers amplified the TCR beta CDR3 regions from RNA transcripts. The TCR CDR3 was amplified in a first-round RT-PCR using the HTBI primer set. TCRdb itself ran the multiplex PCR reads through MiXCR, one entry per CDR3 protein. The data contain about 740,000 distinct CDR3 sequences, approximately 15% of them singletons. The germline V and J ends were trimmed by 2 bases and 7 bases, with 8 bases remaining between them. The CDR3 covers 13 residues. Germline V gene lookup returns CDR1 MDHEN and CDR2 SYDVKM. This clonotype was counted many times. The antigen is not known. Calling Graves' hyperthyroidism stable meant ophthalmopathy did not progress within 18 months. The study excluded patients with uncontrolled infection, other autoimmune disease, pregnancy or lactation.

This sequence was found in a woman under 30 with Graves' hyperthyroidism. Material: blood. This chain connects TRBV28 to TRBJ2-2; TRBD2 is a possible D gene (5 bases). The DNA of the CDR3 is TGTGCCAGCAGTTTAGAGGGTAGCGGGGAGCTGTTTTTT. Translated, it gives CASSLEGSGELFF.